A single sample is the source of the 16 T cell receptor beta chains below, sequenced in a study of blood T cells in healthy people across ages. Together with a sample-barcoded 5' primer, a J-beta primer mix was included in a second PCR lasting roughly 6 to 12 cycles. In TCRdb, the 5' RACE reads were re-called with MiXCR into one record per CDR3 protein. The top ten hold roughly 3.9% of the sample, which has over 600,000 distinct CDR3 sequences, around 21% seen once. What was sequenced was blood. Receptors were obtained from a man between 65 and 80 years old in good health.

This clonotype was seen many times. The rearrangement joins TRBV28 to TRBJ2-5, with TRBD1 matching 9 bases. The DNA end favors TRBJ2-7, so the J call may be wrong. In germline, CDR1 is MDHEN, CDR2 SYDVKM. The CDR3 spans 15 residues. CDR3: CASSFVGTGWYEQYF. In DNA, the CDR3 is TGTGCCAGCAGTTTCGTAGGGACAGGGTGGTACGAGCAGTACTTC.

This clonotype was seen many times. This chain's CDR3 is CSASGGTETQYF. Here the CDR3 DNA reads TGCAGTGCTAGTGGGGGGACCGAGACCCAGTACTTC. The chain employs TRBV20-1 and TRBJ2-7, with a possible D match to TRBD2 (6 bases). The better agreement between TRBJ2-5 and the DNA end casts doubt on the J call. The CDR3 spans 12 residues. Germline V gene sequence: CDR1 DFQATT, CDR2 SNEGSKA (reference sequence).

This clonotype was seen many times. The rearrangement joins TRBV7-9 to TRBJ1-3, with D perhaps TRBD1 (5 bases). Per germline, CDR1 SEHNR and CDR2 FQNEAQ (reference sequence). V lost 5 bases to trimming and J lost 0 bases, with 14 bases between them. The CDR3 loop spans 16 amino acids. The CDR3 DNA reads TGTGCCAGCAGCCTACTTATGGGGACCTCTGGAAACACCATATATTTT. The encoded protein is CASSLLMGTSGNTIYF.

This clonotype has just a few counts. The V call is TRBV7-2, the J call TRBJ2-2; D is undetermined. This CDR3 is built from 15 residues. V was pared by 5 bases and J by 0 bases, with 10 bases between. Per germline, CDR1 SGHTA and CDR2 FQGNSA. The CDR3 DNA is TGTGCCAGCAGCATGACTCCGACGAACACCGGGGAGCTGTTTTTT. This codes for CASSMTPTNTGELFF.

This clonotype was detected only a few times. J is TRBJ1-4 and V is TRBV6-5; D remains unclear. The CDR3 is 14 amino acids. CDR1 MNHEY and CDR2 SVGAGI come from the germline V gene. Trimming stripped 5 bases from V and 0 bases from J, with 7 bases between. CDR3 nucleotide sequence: TGTGCCAGCAGTGAACAAGCAACTAATGAAAAACTGTTTTTT. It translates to CASSEQATNEKLFF.

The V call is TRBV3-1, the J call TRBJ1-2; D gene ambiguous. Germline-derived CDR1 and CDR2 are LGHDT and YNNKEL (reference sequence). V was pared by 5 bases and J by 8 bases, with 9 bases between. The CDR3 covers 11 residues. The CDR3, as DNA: TGTGCCAGCAGCGGAACCAGAGGCTACACCTTC. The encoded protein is CASSGTRGYTF.

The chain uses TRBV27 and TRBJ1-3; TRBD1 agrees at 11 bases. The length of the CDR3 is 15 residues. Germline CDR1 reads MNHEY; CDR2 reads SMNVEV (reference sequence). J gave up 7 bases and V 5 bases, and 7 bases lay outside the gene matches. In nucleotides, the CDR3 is TGTGCCAGCAGTCCTATTGGGGACAGGGGGAACACCATATATTTT. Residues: CASSPIGDRGNTIYF.

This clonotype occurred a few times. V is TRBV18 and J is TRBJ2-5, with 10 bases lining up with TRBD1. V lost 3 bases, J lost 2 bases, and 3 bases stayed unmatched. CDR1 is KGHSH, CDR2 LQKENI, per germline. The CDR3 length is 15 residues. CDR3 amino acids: CASSPGQGRQETQYF. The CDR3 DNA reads TGTGCCAGCTCACCGGGACAGGGGAGACAAGAGACCCAGTACTTC.

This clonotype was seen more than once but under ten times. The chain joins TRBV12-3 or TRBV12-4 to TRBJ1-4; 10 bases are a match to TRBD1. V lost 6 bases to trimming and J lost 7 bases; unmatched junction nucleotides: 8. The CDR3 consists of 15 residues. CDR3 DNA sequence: TGTGCCAGCAGCTCTCCGGGACAGGGGAGTGAAAAACTGTTTTTT. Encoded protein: CASSSPGQGSEKLFF.

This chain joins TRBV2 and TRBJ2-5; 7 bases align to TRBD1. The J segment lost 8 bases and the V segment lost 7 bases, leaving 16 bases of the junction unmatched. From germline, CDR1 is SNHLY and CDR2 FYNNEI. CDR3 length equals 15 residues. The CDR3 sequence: CASTLRGDREVTQYF. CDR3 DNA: TGTGCCAGCACCTTAAGGGGTGACAGGGAAGTAACCCAGTACTTC.

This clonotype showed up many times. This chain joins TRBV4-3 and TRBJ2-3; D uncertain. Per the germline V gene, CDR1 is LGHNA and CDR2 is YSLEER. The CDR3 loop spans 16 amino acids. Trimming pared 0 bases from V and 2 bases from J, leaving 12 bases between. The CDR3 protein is CASSQDAVSHTDTQYF. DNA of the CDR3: TGCGCCAGCAGCCAAGATGCTGTGTCCCACACAGATACGCAGTATTTT.

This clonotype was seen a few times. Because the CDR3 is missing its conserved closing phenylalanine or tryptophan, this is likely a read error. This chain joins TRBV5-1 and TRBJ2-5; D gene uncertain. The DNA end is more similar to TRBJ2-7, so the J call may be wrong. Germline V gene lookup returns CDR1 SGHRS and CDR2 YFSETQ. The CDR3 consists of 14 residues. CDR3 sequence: CASSALDPTYEQYL. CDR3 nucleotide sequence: TGCGCCAGCAGCGCCCTAGACCCAACCTACGAGCAGTACCTC.

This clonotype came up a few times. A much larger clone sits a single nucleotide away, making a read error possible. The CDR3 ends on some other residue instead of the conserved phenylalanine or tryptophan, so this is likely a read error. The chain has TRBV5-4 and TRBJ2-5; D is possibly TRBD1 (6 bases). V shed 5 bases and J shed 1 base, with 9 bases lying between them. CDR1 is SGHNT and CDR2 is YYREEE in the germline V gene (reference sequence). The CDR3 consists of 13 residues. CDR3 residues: CASSGQSQETQYL. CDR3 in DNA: TGTGCCAGCAGTGGACAGAGCCAAGAGACCCAGTACCTC.

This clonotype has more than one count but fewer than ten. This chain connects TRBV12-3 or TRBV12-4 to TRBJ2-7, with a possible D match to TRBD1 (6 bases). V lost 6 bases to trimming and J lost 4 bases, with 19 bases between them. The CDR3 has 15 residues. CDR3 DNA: TGTGCCAGCAGCTTGGGGACACTAAAAGGATACGAGCAGTACTTC. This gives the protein CASSLGTLKGYEQYF.

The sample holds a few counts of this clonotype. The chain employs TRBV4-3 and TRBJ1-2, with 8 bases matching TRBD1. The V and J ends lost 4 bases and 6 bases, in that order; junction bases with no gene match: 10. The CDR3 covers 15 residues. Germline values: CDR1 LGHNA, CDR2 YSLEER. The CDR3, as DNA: TGCGCCAGCAGCCGGGACCCACAGGGGGAGGATGGCTACACCTTC. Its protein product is CASSRDPQGEDGYTF.

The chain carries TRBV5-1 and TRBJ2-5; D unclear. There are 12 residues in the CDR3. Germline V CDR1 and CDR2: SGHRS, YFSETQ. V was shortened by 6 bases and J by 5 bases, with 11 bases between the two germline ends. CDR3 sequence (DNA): TGCGCCAGCAAAGGCTCTGAGGAGACCCAGTACTTC. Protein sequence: CASKGSEETQYF.